The 6 T cell receptor beta chains given below trace back to one sample, sequenced in a study of cytomegalovirus exposure and HLA in healthy donors. Primers included in the PCR were 60 Vbeta and 13 Jbeta primers. This table comes from immunoSEQ multiplex PCR, and its TCRdb copy is limited to in-frame clones, with some not included. Recorded here are tens of thousands of clones; the top ten clones represent 3% to 4%. The sample comprised PBMCs. The receptors were sampled from a male donor in good health and CMV-seronegative.

In DNA, the CDR3 is TGTGCCAGCGTATCCCGGACAGGGGTAAACGAGCAGTACTTC. Residues: CASVSRTGVNEQYF. V gene TRBV7-9 combines with J gene TRBJ2-7; 9 nucleotides match TRBD1. Germline V CDR1 and CDR2: SEHNR, FQNEAQ (reference sequence). Trimming removed 8 bases from V and 5 bases from J; junction bases left unmatched: 10. This CDR3 is 14 amino acids long.

The genes are TRBV5-1 and TRBJ2-7, with 11 bases aligning to TRBD2. V was pared by 4 bases and J by 6 bases, with 6 bases of the junction left unmatched. CDR1 is SGHRS and CDR2 is YFSETQ in the germline V gene. The CDR3 contains 14 residues. In nucleotides, the CDR3 is TGCGCCAGCAGCCTGGTTAGCGGGAGGGTCGAGCAGTACTTC. This encodes CASSLVSGRVEQYF.

The V gene is TRBV29-1, the J gene TRBJ2-1; 10 nucleotides match TRBD2. Germline lookup yields CDR1 SQVTM and CDR2 ANQGSEA. Unmatched junction bases numbered 2, after V lost 7 bases and J lost 2 bases. The CDR3 consists of 13 residues. CDR3 region: CSGTSGAYNEQFF. CDR3 bases: TGCAGCGGCACTAGCGGGGCCTACAATGAGCAGTTCTTC.

CDR3 residues: CATGGTSGTADTQYF. As DNA, the CDR3 is TGTGCCACCGGGGGGACTAGCGGGACCGCAGATACGCAGTATTTT. The chain carries TRBV28 and TRBJ2-3, with 13 bases lining up with TRBD2. CDR1 and CDR2 (germline): MDHEN, SYDVKM. CDR3 length equals 15 residues. Trimming took 10 bases from V and 4 from J; bases not matched to a gene: 8.

The chain uses TRBV5-1 and TRBJ1-1; D is possibly TRBD1 (6 bases). V was clipped by 2 bases and J by 2 bases, with 10 bases between them. The CDR3 has 14 residues. CDR1 and CDR2 from the germline V gene are SGHRS and YFSETQ. DNA of the CDR3: TGCGCCAGCAGCTTACAGGGCGTCAACACTGAAGCTTTCTTT. As protein: CASSLQGVNTEAFF.

V gene TRBV28 combines with J gene TRBJ1-4, with D possibly TRBD1 on 6 matching bases. Per germline, CDR1 MDHEN and CDR2 SYDVKM. The CDR3 extends over 13 amino acids. Trimming shortened V by 6 bases and J by 7 bases, and 12 bases separated the two germline ends. In nucleotides, the CDR3 is TGTGCCAGCAGATCTGGACAGATTGAAAAACTGTTTTTT. Amino acid sequence: CASRSGQIEKLFF.